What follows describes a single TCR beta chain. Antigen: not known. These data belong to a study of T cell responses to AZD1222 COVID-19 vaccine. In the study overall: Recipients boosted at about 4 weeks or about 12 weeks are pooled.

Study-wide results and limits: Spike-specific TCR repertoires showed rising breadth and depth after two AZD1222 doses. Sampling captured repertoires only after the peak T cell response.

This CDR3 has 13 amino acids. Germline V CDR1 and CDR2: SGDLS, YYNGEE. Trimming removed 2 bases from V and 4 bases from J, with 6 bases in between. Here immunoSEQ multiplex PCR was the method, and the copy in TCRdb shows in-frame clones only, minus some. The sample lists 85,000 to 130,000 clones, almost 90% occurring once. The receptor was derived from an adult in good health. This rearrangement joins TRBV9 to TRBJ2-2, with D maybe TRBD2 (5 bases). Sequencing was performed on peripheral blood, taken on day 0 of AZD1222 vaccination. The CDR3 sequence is CASSVSGTGELFF. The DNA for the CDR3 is TGTGCCAGCAGCGTCAGCGGCACCGGGGAGCTGTTTTTT.